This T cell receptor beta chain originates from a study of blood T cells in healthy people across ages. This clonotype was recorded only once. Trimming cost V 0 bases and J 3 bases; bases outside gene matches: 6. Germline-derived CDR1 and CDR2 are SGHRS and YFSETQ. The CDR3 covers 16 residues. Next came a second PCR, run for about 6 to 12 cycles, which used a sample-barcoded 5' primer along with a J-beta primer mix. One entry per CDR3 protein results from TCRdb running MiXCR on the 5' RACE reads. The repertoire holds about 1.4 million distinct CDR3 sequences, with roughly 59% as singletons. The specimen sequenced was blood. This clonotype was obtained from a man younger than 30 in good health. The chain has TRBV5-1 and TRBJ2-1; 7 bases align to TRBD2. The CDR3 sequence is CASSLAAGRLYNEQFF. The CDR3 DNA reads TGCGCCAGCAGCTTGGCAGCGGGACGGCTCTACAATGAGCAGTTCTTC.